These 11 T cell receptor beta chains originate from one sample sequenced in a study of Tregs in tolerant kidney transplant recipients. The protocol was immunoSEQ multiplex PCR, while the TCRdb copy is restricted to in-frame clones and leaves out a portion. Among 90,000 to 120,000 clones, almost 90% were seen once, and the ten largest hold roughly 0.35%. The sequences come from CD4+ T cells from blood, collected before the transplant. Receptor source: a human donor who received a combined kidney and bone marrow transplant.

This chain links TRBV7-9 with TRBJ1-6; 10 bases are a match to TRBD1. The CDR3 is 15 residues long. The ends lost 5 bases at V and 9 bases at J; junction bases unmatched: 7. The germline V gene encodes CDR1 SEHNR and CDR2 FQNEAQ (reference sequence). This chain's CDR3 is CASSNRQGAGSPLHF. The CDR3 DNA is TGTGCCAGCAGCAATCGACAGGGGGCAGGTTCACCCCTCCACTTT.

The J gene is TRBJ2-7, the V gene TRBV19; D may be TRBD1 (6 bases). Trimming took 11 bases from V and 5 from J, leaving 16 bases between them. CDR3 length: 12 residues. Looked up from germline, CDR1 is LNHDA and CDR2 is SQIVND (reference sequence). DNA of the CDR3: TGTGCCTCATCAGGGGATACCGACGAGCAGTACTTC. Translation gives CASSGDTDEQYF.

This chain uses TRBV5-5 with TRBJ2-3; TRBD2 might be the D (6 bases). Germline loops: CDR1 SGHKS, CDR2 YYEKEE (reference sequence). Trimming took off 0 bases at V and 1 base at J, with 15 bases between the two ends. The CDR3 contains 17 residues. The CDR3, as DNA: TGTGCCAGCAGCTTGGCGAAGGTGTCTAGCGGCACAGATACGCAGTATTTT. Residues: CASSLAKVSSGTDTQYF.

The chain joins TRBV25-1 to TRBJ1-2, with a tentative D call TRBD1 (6 bases). In germline, CDR1 is MGHDK, CDR2 SYGVNS. The CDR3 spans 13 residues. V lost 5 bases, J lost 8 bases, and 15 bases lay in between. Here the CDR3 DNA reads TGTGCCAGCAGTCCCTCGGACAGAGGGGGCTACACCTTC. Translation gives CASSPSDRGGYTF.

The chain uses TRBV11-2 and TRBJ1-5, with D possibly being TRBD1 (5 bases). The CDR3 runs 15 residues. Looked up from germline, CDR1 is SGHAT and CDR2 is FQNNGV. V was shortened by 5 bases and J by 0 bases, with 11 bases between the two germline ends. CDR3 sequence reads: CASSRTTGSNQPQHF. Here the CDR3 DNA reads TGTGCCAGCAGCCGGACAACAGGTAGCAATCAGCCCCAGCATTTT.

The genes are TRBV6-1 and TRBJ2-7; 7 bases line up with TRBD2. The CDR3 has 14 amino acids. With V trimmed by 8 bases and J by 2 bases, 9 bases remained unmatched. The germline V gene has CDR1 MNHNS and CDR2 SASEGT. The CDR3 DNA reads TGTGCCAGCGGATCTTGGGGAGGGCCCTACGAGCAGTACTTC. Protein product: CASGSWGGPYEQYF.

This chain uses TRBV4-1 with TRBJ2-7; 9 bases map to TRBD2. Germline V gene data show CDR1 as MGHRA and CDR2 as YSYEKL. Trimming took 6 bases from V and 1 from J; bases not matched to a gene: 10. The CDR3 length is 16 residues. This chain's CDR3 is CASRRQPGLASYEQYF. In nucleotides, the CDR3 is TGCGCCAGCAGGCGTCAACCGGGACTAGCATCCTACGAGCAGTACTTC.

This clone was seen a few times. The chain couples TRBV4-2 to TRBJ1-3; a weak D match, TRBD1 (5 bases). The CDR3 length is 17 residues. Trimming took off 0 bases at V and 0 bases at J, with 12 bases between the two ends. The germline CDR1 and CDR2 sequences are LGHNA and YNFKEQ. The CDR3 DNA sequence: TGTGCCAGCAGCCAAGAGAGCGTCAGGGACTCTGGAAACACCATATATTTT. Translation gives CASSQESVRDSGNTIYF.

This clone occurred once. V gene TRBV5-6 combines with J gene TRBJ1-2; D not certain. From germline, CDR1 is SGHDT and CDR2 YYEEEE. CDR3 length equals 15 residues. V was pared by 1 base and J by 0 bases, with 10 bases between. The CDR3 spells CASSLRRLANYGYTF. In nucleotides, the CDR3 is TGTGCCAGCAGCTTGCGGAGGCTAGCTAACTATGGCTACACCTTC.

This clone was recorded only once. The CDR3 is CASSRRSGEQYF. In DNA form, the CDR3 reads TGTGCCAGCAGTCGCCGGTCGGGCGAGCAGTACTTC. The chain joins TRBV6-5 to TRBJ2-7; D gene uncertain. The V gene's germline CDR1 is MNHEY and CDR2 SVGAGI. The germline V and J ends were trimmed by 5 bases and 6 bases, with 11 bases remaining between them. The CDR3 sequence is 12 residues long.

This clone was observed a handful of times. This chain connects TRBV7-2 to TRBJ2-2, with D maybe TRBD2 (5 bases). V lost 5 bases and J lost 5, with 9 bases in between. Germline values: CDR1 SGHTA, CDR2 FQGNSA. The CDR3 runs to 13 residues. CDR3 in amino acids: CASSLLATGELFF. The CDR3 DNA reads TGTGCCAGCAGCCTCCTAGCAACCGGGGAGCTGTTTTTT.